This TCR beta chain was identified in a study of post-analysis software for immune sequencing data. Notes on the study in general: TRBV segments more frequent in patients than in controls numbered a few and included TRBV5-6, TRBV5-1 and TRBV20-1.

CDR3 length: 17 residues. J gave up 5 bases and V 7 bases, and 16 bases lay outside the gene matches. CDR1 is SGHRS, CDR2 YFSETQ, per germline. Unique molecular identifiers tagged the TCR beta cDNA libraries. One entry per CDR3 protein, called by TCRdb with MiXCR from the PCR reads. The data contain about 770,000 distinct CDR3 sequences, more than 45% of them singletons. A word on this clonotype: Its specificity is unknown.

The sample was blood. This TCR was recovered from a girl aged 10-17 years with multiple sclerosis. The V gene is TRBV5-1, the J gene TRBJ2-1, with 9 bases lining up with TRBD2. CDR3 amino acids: CASGLGAGGPNHNEQFF. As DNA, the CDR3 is TGCGCCAGCGGACTGGGAGCGGGAGGACCAAATCACAATGAGCAGTTCTTC.